This T cell receptor (beta chain) emerged from a study of a mutant IDH1 vaccine in newly diagnosed glioma. Study-level background: Patients received vaccination from 4-6 weeks after radiotherapy alone, or with temozolomide cycles.

CDR3 length equals 14 residues. V gave up 1 base and J gave up 1 base; unmatched junction bases: 1. Germline CDR1 SGHNT, CDR2 YYREEE (reference sequence). TCRdb keeps only in-frame clones here, not all; method: immunoSEQ multiplex PCR. Among 75,000 to 80,000 clones, 75% to 90% were seen once, and the ten largest hold around 0.77%. As for time point: week 23, last vaccination. Vaccinated patients received 300 ug of mutant IDH1 20-mer peptide per dose, with topical imiquimod. Details on this clone: Antigen specificity is unknown.

The sequencing here drew on PBMCs, taken from a glioma patient whose treatment included an IDH1 peptide vaccine. The chain couples TRBV5-4 to TRBJ1-1; TRBD1 agrees at 7 bases. This receptor was obtained from a woman aged 45 to 65 with glioma. The CDR3 spells CASSLRTGNTEAFF. The CDR3 nucleotides read TGTGCCAGCAGCTTGAGGACAGGGAACACTGAAGCTTTCTTT.